Below are 11 T cell receptor beta chains sequenced from a single sample in a study of shared clonotypes between healthy human individuals. Selected positively for CCR7 and CD45RO-negative, naive CD8 cells excluded terminally differentiated effector memory CD45RA+ cells. The repertoire was sequenced with immunoSEQ multiplex PCR; TCRdb's copy has only in-frame clones and lacks some. The data hold around 610,000 clones, with about 96% observed a single time. Sequencing used naive CD8+ T cells sorted from blood. These receptors came from a woman aged 25-40 years in good health.

The chain joins TRBV5-1 to TRBJ2-1; D ambiguous. The CDR3 length is 14 residues. In germline, CDR1 is SGHRS, CDR2 YFSETQ. Trimming pared 4 bases from V and 5 bases from J, leaving 13 bases between. The CDR3 region is CASSLSLIDNEQFF. The CDR3 DNA reads TGCGCCAGCAGCCTGAGTTTGATTGACAATGAGCAGTTCTTC. Supplemented by reference TRBV5-1 and TRBJ2-1, the full variable domain reads KAGVTQTPRYLIKTRGQQVTLSCSPISGHRSVSWYQQTPGQGLQFLFEYFSETQRNKGNFPGRFSGRQFSNSRSEMNVSTLELGDSALYLCASSLSLIDNEQFFGPGTRLTVL.

The CDR3 DNA reads as TGTGCCAGCAGTGACTTTCTCGGGCCGGCCGGGGAGCTGTTTTTT. Its translation is CASSDFLGPAGELFF. The chain employs TRBV25-1 and TRBJ2-2; no clear D. Looked up from germline, CDR1 is MGHDK and CDR2 is SYGVNS. The CDR3 runs to 15 residues. The V end lost 3 bases, the J end lost 6 bases, and 14 bases lay between the germline ends.

This sequence joins TRBV19 and TRBJ2-1; possibly TRBD1 or TRBD2 for D (5 bases each). The ends were cut back, 6 bases at V and 2 bases at J, with 17 bases in the middle. The CDR3 runs 16 residues. Germline lookup yields CDR1 LNHDA and CDR2 SQIVND (reference sequence). This CDR3 reads CASSQSLWGPYNEQFF. DNA of the CDR3: TGTGCCAGTAGCCAGAGTTTGTGGGGACCCTACAATGAGCAGTTCTTC. Full variable domain (rest looked up from reference TRBV19 and TRBJ2-1): DGGITQSPKYLFRKEGQNVTLSCEQNLNHDAMYWYRQDPGQGLRLIYYSQIVNDFQKGDIAEGYSVSREKKESFPLTVTSAQKNPTAFYLCASSQSLWGPYNEQFFGPGTRLTVL.

In regard to this clone: Other DNA sequences within the sample encode an identical CDR3. This chain joins TRBV7-9 and TRBJ1-5; D is uncertain. The CDR3 contains 12 residues. V dropped 0 bases and J dropped 6 bases, with 3 bases sitting between them. CDR1 is SEHNR and CDR2 is FQNEAQ in the germline V gene (reference sequence). This CDR3 reads CASSLAGQPQHF. DNA of the CDR3: TGTGCCAGCAGCTTAGCTGGTCAGCCCCAGCATTTT.

V is TRBV9 and J is TRBJ2-7; 8 bases line up with TRBD2. Losses at the gene ends were 3 bases for V and 2 bases for J; bases not matched to a gene: 4. The CDR3 is 14 amino acids. Germline V CDR1 and CDR2: SGDLS, YYNGEE. The CDR3 loop reads CASSAGGNPYEQYF. CDR3 DNA sequence: TGTGCCAGCAGCGCGGGAGGGAACCCCTACGAGCAGTACTTC.

The rearrangement uses TRBV14 and TRBJ2-7, with D tentatively TRBD2 (7 bases). V was shortened by 3 bases and J by 0 bases, with 15 bases between the two germline ends. The V gene's germline CDR1 is SGHDN and CDR2 FVKESK. This CDR3 spans 16 amino acids. The chain's CDR3 is CASSHSEGGSSYEQYF. CDR3 in DNA: TGTGCCAGCAGCCACTCTGAGGGGGGGTCCTCCTACGAGCAGTACTTC.

The chain combines TRBV5-6 with TRBJ1-1; 9 nucleotides line up with TRBD1. Germline loops: CDR1 SGHDT, CDR2 YYEEEE. J lost 11 bases, V lost 4 bases, and 9 bases had no gene match. CDR3 length: 13 amino acids. DNA of the CDR3: TGTGCCAGCAGCCTCTGGGACAGGGAGGTTGCTTTCTTT. Residues: CASSLWDREVAFF. Looking up the rest from reference TRBV5-6 and TRBJ1-1 gives the full variable domain: DAGVTQSPTHLIKTRGQQVTLRCSPKSGHDTVSWYQQALGQGPQFIFQYYEEEERQRGNFPDRFSGHQFPNYSSELNVNALLLGDSALYLCASSLWDREVAFFGQGTRLTVV.

The table lists this clone with a count of one. V gene TRBV9 combines with J gene TRBJ2-3; tentative D call: TRBD1 (6 bases). This CDR3 is built from 19 residues. Deletions cut 0 bases from V and 1 base from J, with 21 bases between. CDR1 and CDR2 (germline): SGDLS, YYNGEE. CDR3 protein: CASSVDRESRNVGTDTQYF. DNA for the CDR3: TGTGCCAGCAGCGTAGACAGGGAAAGCCGGAATGTTGGCACAGATACGCAGTATTTT.

The CDR3 DNA is TGTGCCAGCCTTAGAACTGGACAGTCCTACGAGCAGTACTTC. Protein sequence: CASLRTGQSYEQYF. V is TRBV7-7 and J is TRBJ2-7; TRBD1 is a possible D gene (6 bases). V lost 8 bases and J lost 1, with 15 bases in between. The CDR3 has 14 residues. Looked up from germline, CDR1 is SSHAT and CDR2 is FNYEAQ (reference sequence).

As to this clone: Other DNA sequences in this specimen translate into the identical CDR3. The chain has TRBV6-1 and TRBJ2-7; TRBD1 agrees at 8 bases. Germline CDR1 and CDR2: MNHNS and SASEGT. CDR3 size: 14 residues. The V segment lost 2 bases and the J segment 0 bases; nucleotides outside the gene matches: 0. CDR3 coding DNA: TGTGCCAGCAGTGAACAGGGGGCCTCCTACGAGCAGTACTTC. Protein product: CASSEQGASYEQYF.

V is TRBV7-2 and J is TRBJ2-7; 10 bases are shared with TRBD2. The J segment lost 2 bases and the V segment lost 2 bases, leaving 9 bases of the junction unmatched. The CDR3 loop spans 17 amino acids. CDR1 is SGHTA and CDR2 is FQGNSA in the germline V gene. DNA for the CDR3: TGTGCCAGCAGCTTACTAGCGGGAGTAGGTCAGACCTACGAGCAGTACTTC. This encodes CASSLLAGVGQTYEQYF.